A selection of T cell receptor beta chains follows, all from one sample in a study of cytomegalovirus exposure and HLA in healthy donors. Sequencing was performed with immunoSEQ multiplex PCR; in TCRdb, only in-frame clones are kept and a portion is missing. The table records around 300,000 clones, approximately 91% of them present only once. Material: PBMCs. The source is a man aged 25-45 years in good health and CMV-seronegative. CDR3s include the opening cysteine and the closing phenylalanine or tryptophan. The D gene is left open where the match is weak. For some rows the clone size is stated as once, few or many, or as a class when expanded; others skip it.

cdr3_nt cdr3_aa j_call d_call v_call clone_size
TGTGCCAGCAGCGCCCAGACTAGGTCGGGAGATACGCAGTATTTT CASSAQTRSGDTQYF TRBJ2-3 - TRBV7-2 -
TGTGCCAGCAGCGCCCTAGCGTGGGGGAAGGAGACCCAGTACTTC CASSALAWGKETQYF TRBJ2-5 - TRBV9 -
TGTGCCAGCAGTTCTGAACGACTGTACAATGAGCAGTTCTTC CASSSERLYNEQFF TRBJ2-1 - TRBV2 -
TGTGCCAGCAGCCCAAGAGCGGGGGGGATATCCTACGAGCAGTACTTC CASSPRAGGISYEQYF TRBJ2-7 TRBD2 TRBV13 -
TGTGCCAGCAGCGTAGGGCCCTCCTACGAGCAGTACTTC CASSVGPSYEQYF TRBJ2-7 - TRBV9 -
TGTGCCAGCAGCGTCTCGGGACACCTGAACACTGAAGCTTTCTTT CASSVSGHLNTEAFF TRBJ1-1 - TRBV9 -
TGTGCCAGCAGCTTACGAGGTAATGAGCAGTTCTTC CASSLRGNEQFF TRBJ2-1 - TRBV13 -
TGCGCCAGCAGTGAGGCAGGGTCATATGGCTACACCTTC CASSEAGSYGYTF TRBJ1-2 - TRBV10-2 -
TGTGCCAGCAGTGTCCTAGCGGGGGACAATGAGCAGTTCTTC CASSVLAGDNEQFF TRBJ2-1 TRBD2 TRBV6-4 -
TGTGCCAGCAGTTACCAGGGACAGGGCTATGGCTACACCTTC CASSYQGQGYGYTF TRBJ1-2 TRBD1 TRBV6-5 -
TGTGCCAGCAGCTTGGTCCTAGCGGGGGGTTACGAGCAGTACTTC CASSLVLAGGYEQYF TRBJ2-7 TRBD2 TRBV5-6 -
TGTGCCAGCAGCTTAGATACTAGCGGGGACAAGCAGTACTTC CASSLDTSGDKQYF TRBJ2-7 TRBD2 TRBV7-2 -
TGTGCCAGCAGCTTACTTTCATTGCGGGACAGCATCACAGATACGCAGTATTTT CASSLLSLRDSITDTQYF TRBJ2-3 - TRBV7-9 once
TGCAGCGTAACCAGCCCTAGCGGGGGAGCGAACACCGGGGAGCTGTTTTTT CSVTSPSGGANTGELFF TRBJ2-2 TRBD2 TRBV29-1 -
TGTGCCAGCAGTCAACAGCACTCTGGGGCCAACGTCCTGACTTTC CASSQQHSGANVLTF TRBJ2-6 - TRBV5-4 once
TGTGCCAGCAGTTCTATGGGGGGGATCTCCTACGAGCAGTACTTC CASSSMGGISYEQYF TRBJ2-7 TRBD2 TRBV7-8 once
TGTGCCAGCAAGGGACTGGGAAATCAGCCCCAGCATTTT CASKGLGNQPQHF TRBJ1-5 - TRBV6-5 -
TGCGCCAGCAGCCAAACCACTTTAGCGGGGGGAAGCTCCTACAATGAGCAGTTCTTC CASSQTTLAGGSSYNEQFF TRBJ2-1 TRBD2 TRBV4-1 -
TGTGCCAGCAGCTTGGTCGCTAACTATGGCTACACCTTC CASSLVANYGYTF TRBJ1-2 - TRBV5-4 -
TGCGCCAGCAGTGAGATCGTAGGGAGGGATCAGCCCCAGCATTTT CASSEIVGRDQPQHF TRBJ1-5 - TRBV6-1 once
TGTGCCAGCAGTTATGGGGACAGAAACATTCAGTACTTC CASSYGDRNIQYF TRBJ2-4 TRBD1 TRBV6-5 -
TGCAGCGTTGAACTAGCGGGGGCTACCCAGTACTTC CSVELAGATQYF TRBJ2-5 TRBD2 TRBV29-1 -
TGCAGCGTTGACACAGGGCCGGGAGGCTATGGCTACACCTTC CSVDTGPGGYGYTF TRBJ1-2 - TRBV29-1 -
TGTGCCAGCAGTGAACCCTACCCTACCCCAGATACGCAGTATTTT CASSEPYPTPDTQYF TRBJ2-3 - TRBV2 -
TGTGCCAGCAGCTCAGGACAGGGACGAAACACCATATATTTT CASSSGQGRNTIYF TRBJ1-3 TRBD1 TRBV5-4 -
TGTGCCATCAAGGCGGCACCTAACTATGGCTACACCTTC CAIKAAPNYGYTF TRBJ1-2 - TRBV10-3 -
TGTGCCAGCAGCTTGCAGGCGAACACTGAAGCTTTCTTT CASSLQANTEAFF TRBJ1-1 - TRBV5-6 -
TGTGCCAGCAGCGTAGGGCTAGCGGAATACAATGAGCAGTTCTTC CASSVGLAEYNEQFF TRBJ2-1 TRBD2 TRBV9 -
TGTGCCAGCACCAGGGTTATGAACACTGAAGCTTTCTTT CASTRVMNTEAFF TRBJ1-1 - TRBV6-6 -
TGTGCCAGTAGTGGGATAGCGGGGGGACGATACAATGAGCAGTTCTTC CASSGIAGGRYNEQFF TRBJ2-1 TRBD2 TRBV19 -
TGCGCCAGCAGCTTTGGGCGGGTTGAAGACAATGAGCAGTTCTTC CASSFGRVEDNEQFF TRBJ2-1 - TRBV5-1 -
TGTGCCAGCAGACTTCTAGCGGGGGGAATCAATGAGCAGTTCTTC CASRLLAGGINEQFF TRBJ2-1 TRBD2 TRBV28 -
TGTGCCAGCAGTGAGTTTGGGGCTGTTACCGGGGAGCTGTTTTTT CASSEFGAVTGELFF TRBJ2-2 - TRBV6-1 -